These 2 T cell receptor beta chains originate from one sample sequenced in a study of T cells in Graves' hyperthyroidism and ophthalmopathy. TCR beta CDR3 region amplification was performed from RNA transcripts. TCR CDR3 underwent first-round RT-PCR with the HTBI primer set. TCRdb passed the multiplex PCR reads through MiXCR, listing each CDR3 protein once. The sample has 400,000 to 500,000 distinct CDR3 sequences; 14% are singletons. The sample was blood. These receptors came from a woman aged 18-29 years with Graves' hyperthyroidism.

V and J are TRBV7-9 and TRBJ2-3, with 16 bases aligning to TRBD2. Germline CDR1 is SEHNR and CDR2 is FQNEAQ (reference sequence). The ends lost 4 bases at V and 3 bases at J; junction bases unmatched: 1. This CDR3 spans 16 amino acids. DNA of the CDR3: TGTGCCAGCAGCTGGGGACTAGCGGGAGGGACAGATACGCAGTATTTT. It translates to CASSWGLAGGTDTQYF.

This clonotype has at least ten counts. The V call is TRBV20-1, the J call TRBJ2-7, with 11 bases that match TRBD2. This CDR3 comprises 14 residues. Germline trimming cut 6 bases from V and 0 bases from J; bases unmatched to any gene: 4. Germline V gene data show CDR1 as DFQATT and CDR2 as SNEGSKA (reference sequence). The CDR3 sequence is CSALTSGNSYEQYF. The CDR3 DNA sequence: TGCAGTGCCCTGACTAGCGGGAACTCCTACGAGCAGTACTTC.